The clone carrying this T cell receptor beta chain came up a few times. Antigen unknown. These data originate in a study of spatial heterogeneity in lung cancer. Turning to the study itself: TCR and UMI combinations that were unique each appeared, on average, more than ten times in raw reads.

TCRdb re-analysed the 5' RACE reads in MiXCR, keeping a single row per CDR3 protein. The sample has around 13,000 distinct CDR3 sequences, approximately 15% seen once. CDR3 size: 15 residues. V shed 4 bases and J 1 base; nucleotides not matched to a gene: 2. CDR1 MRHNA and CDR2 SNTAGT come from the germline V gene. As for time point: sample taken at primary tumor resection. The authors sequenced whole RNA from tumor, nontumor lung or frozen PBMC without sorting. General study points: Compared with follow-up, resection was when ubiquitous expanded tumor TCRs appeared in blood more.

The origin of this receptor is a male donor with early-stage non-small cell lung cancer. The chain employs TRBV6-4 and TRBJ2-2; TRBD1 matches 8 bases. Material: PBMCs, obtained at surgery. As DNA, the CDR3 is TGTGCCAGCAGTGTCGGGACAGGGAACACCGGGGAGCTGTTTTTT. Its protein product is CASSVGTGNTGELFF.